This T cell receptor (beta chain) was recovered during a study of human CD8 memory T cell subsets. Study results and caveats: Similarly high diversity marked stem-like memory and precursor exhausted T cells, unlike effector memory cells. Stem-like memory T cell repertoires barely overlapped those of precursor exhausted T cells.

Preparation of the TCR beta libraries relied on UMI-labeled 5' RACE. TCRdb reanalyzed the 5' RACE reads and collapses them to one entry per CDR3 protein, without DNA. Its clone listing holds thousands of distinct CDR3 sequences. The CDR3 length is 16 residues. Per germline, CDR1 SGHDN and CDR2 FVKESK. Healthy donors supplied buffy coats, and the PBMC came from them. Considering frequency, this clonotype is large. The antigen is not known. The sample taken for sequencing was CD8+ stem-like memory T cells (TSCM and TCM) sorted from PBMCs. Subset noted: stem-like memory CD8 T cells (TSTEM), CCR7+ PD-1- TIGIT-. The rearrangement joins TRBV14 to TRBJ2-1. The clonotype was recovered from a human donor in good health. This CDR3 is CASSQRIRVSDNEQFF.